One sample yielded the 14 T cell receptor beta chains listed below, sequenced in a study of T cells in Graves' hyperthyroidism and ophthalmopathy. RNA transcripts gave rise to amplified TCR beta CDR3 regions. The study used the HTBI primer set for a first-round RT-PCR of the TCR CDR3. TCRdb independently ran MiXCR on the multiplex PCR reads; one entry per CDR3 protein. The data hold over 250,000 distinct CDR3 sequences, with around 25% observed a single time. The material sequenced was blood. The receptors shown here come from a man in his forties with Graves' hyperthyroidism that later progressed to Graves' ophthalmopathy.

The V and J genes are TRBV28 and TRBJ2-2, with 9 bases lining up with TRBD2. J was trimmed by 7 bases and V by 6 bases; bases with no gene match: 9. Germline loops: CDR1 MDHEN, CDR2 SYDVKM. The CDR3 is made up of 15 amino acids. The CDR3 bases are TGTGCCAGCAGGACTAGCGGTGGGACCGGCGGGGAGCTGTTTTTT. Amino acids: CASRTSGGTGGELFF.

This clonotype was observed many times. This chain links TRBV19 with TRBJ1-3, with D unclear. Trimming pared 3 bases from V and 0 bases from J, leaving 9 bases between. Germline loops: CDR1 LNHDA, CDR2 SQIVND (reference sequence). The CDR3 has 15 residues. CDR3 sequence: CASSIGSSSGNTIYF. The CDR3 region has the DNA TGTGCCAGTAGTATCGGGTCCAGCTCTGGAAACACCATATATTTT.

The table lists this clonotype with many counts. The chain carries TRBV6-2 or TRBV6-3 and TRBJ2-7, with D perhaps assigned TRBD1 or TRBD2 (5 bases each). The germline V gene has CDR1 MNHEY and CDR2 SVGEGT. CDR3 length: 13 residues. With 6 bases removed from V and 2 bases from J, the gap between germline ends came to 11 bases. The CDR3 DNA reads TGTGCCAGCAGAAACCCGGGACCCTACGAGCAGTACTTC. It specifies CASRNPGPYEQYF.

In this sample, this clonotype turned up many times. The chain joins TRBV10-1 to TRBJ1-1; D is unresolved. The V end was cut by 0 bases, the J end by 4 bases, with 12 bases between. This CDR3 has 15 amino acids. Germline V gene sequence: CDR1 WNHNN, CDR2 SYGVQD (reference sequence). CDR3 coding DNA: TGCGCCAGCAGTGAGTCGCCATTCGGATTCACTGAAGCTTTCTTT. Its protein is CASSESPFGFTEAFF.

This clonotype was detected a few times. The V gene is TRBV19, the J gene TRBJ2-2, with D unclear. CDR1 and CDR2 (germline): LNHDA, SQIVND (reference sequence). This CDR3 is built from 14 residues. The ends were cut back, 3 bases at V and 0 bases at J, with 5 bases in the middle. CDR3 DNA sequence: TGTGCCAGTAGTATTCAATCGAACACCGGGGAGCTGTTTTTT. Encoded protein: CASSIQSNTGELFF. The complete variable domain, with remaining parts taken from reference TRBV19 and TRBJ2-2, reads DGGITQSPKYLFRKEGQNVTLSCEQNLNHDAMYWYRQDPGQGLRLIYYSQIVNDFQKGDIAEGYSVSREKKESFPLTVTSAQKNPTAFYLCASSIQSNTGELFFGEGSRLTVL.

The rearrangement uses TRBV12-3 or TRBV12-4 and TRBJ1-1; 11 bases match TRBD1. This CDR3 is 15 amino acids long. V lost 6 bases, J lost 5 bases, and 8 bases stayed unmatched. The CDR3 protein is CASSHRTGGRTEAFF. As DNA, the CDR3 is TGTGCCAGCAGCCATCGGACAGGGGGCAGAACTGAAGCTTTCTTT.

There are many counts of this clonotype. The chain carries TRBV7-9 and TRBJ2-7, with 12 bases matching TRBD2. J gave up 4 bases and V 5 bases, and 18 bases lay outside the gene matches. The germline V gene has CDR1 SEHNR and CDR2 FQNEAQ (reference sequence). This CDR3 has 19 residues. In nucleotides, the CDR3 is TGTGCCAGCAGCGACCCCCCCCCCGCGACTAGCGGGAGAAGGTACGAGCAGTACTTC. It encodes CASSDPPPATSGRRYEQYF.

This clonotype showed up many times. The gene calls are TRBV30 and TRBJ2-5, with TRBD2 matching 7 bases. V lost 3 bases and J lost 4; bases outside the gene matches: 2. This CDR3 has 12 amino acids. The germline V gene has CDR1 GTSNPN and CDR2 SVGIG (reference sequence). The CDR3 loop is CAWRVAGETQYF. In DNA form, the CDR3 reads TGTGCCTGGAGAGTAGCGGGAGAGACCCAGTACTTC.

The rearrangement uses TRBV7-9 and TRBJ2-7; maybe TRBD1 (6 bases). This CDR3 spans 13 amino acids. Germline CDR1 and CDR2: SEHNR and FQNEAQ (reference sequence). The ends were cut back, 5 bases at V and 7 bases at J, with 15 bases in the middle. CDR3 loop: CASSNPGQPEQYF. The CDR3 DNA follows: TGTGCCAGCAGCAATCCGGGACAACCTGAGCAGTACTTC.

In its sample, this clonotype was seen many times. The CDR3 DNA sequence: TGTGCCAGCAGCTTTCAAGCAGGGGGTCAGCCCCAGCATTTT. Amino acid sequence: CASSFQAGGQPQHF. This rearrangement joins TRBV7-2 to TRBJ1-5, with 7 positions matching TRBD1. This CDR3 has 14 amino acids. Germline V gene data show CDR1 as SGHTA and CDR2 as FQGNSA. J lost 6 bases, V lost 3 bases, and 5 bases had no gene match.

This clonotype was counted ten times or more. The rearrangement uses TRBV28 and TRBJ2-2, with 14 bases aligning to TRBD2. CDR1 and CDR2 (germline): MDHEN, SYDVKM. This CDR3 has 14 residues. J was trimmed by 6 bases and V by 7 bases; bases with no gene match: 1. The CDR3 protein is CASTTSGRAGELFF. CDR3 sequence (DNA): TGTGCCAGCACGACTAGCGGGAGGGCCGGGGAGCTGTTTTTT.

This clonotype was seen repeatedly, ten times or more. V gene TRBV9 combines with J gene TRBJ1-1; weak D call: TRBD1 (6 bases). With 4 bases removed from V and 3 bases from J, the gap between germline ends came to 22 bases. This CDR3 spans 17 amino acids. Per the germline V gene, CDR1 is SGDLS and CDR2 is YYNGEE. Written as DNA, the CDR3 is TGTGCCAGCAGCACGTCAGGGGAGGTACGTTTTCACACTGAAGCTTTCTTT. As protein: CASSTSGEVRFHTEAFF.

The chain couples TRBV27 to TRBJ2-7; the match to TRBD2 covers 7 bases. Losses at the gene ends were 8 bases for V and 5 bases for J; bases not matched to a gene: 9. Per the germline V gene, CDR1 is MNHEY and CDR2 is SMNVEV (reference sequence). The CDR3 spans 13 residues. The CDR3 region has the DNA TGTGCCAGCGGTAAGGGAGGGAAAAACGAGCAGTACTTC. This gives the protein CASGKGGKNEQYF.

The rearrangement uses TRBV11-2 and TRBJ1-1, with D unclear. Trimming pared 5 bases from V and 8 bases from J, leaving 18 bases between. There are 14 residues in the CDR3. Per the germline V gene, CDR1 is SGHAT and CDR2 is FQNNGV. The DNA for the CDR3 is TGTGCCAGCAGCCACATGTTCGGGCCGCCGGAAGCTTTCTTT. The encoded protein is CASSHMFGPPEAFF.